The 5 T cell receptor beta chains reported below all come from one sample, sequenced in a study of blood T cell repertoires in COVID-19. Here immunoSEQ multiplex PCR was the method, and the copy in TCRdb shows in-frame clones only, minus some. The table records approximately 250,000 clones, roughly 90% of them present only once. The material sequenced was PBMCs or T cells enriched from blood (not recorded which). The origin of the receptors is a woman aged 30 to 39 who had recovered from COVID-19.

V is TRBV9 and J is TRBJ1-4; the D gene is possibly TRBD1 (5 bases). Germline V gene sequence: CDR1 SGDLS, CDR2 YYNGEE. V was trimmed by 0 bases and J by 11 bases, leaving 17 bases between them. The CDR3 spans 15 residues. The DNA for the CDR3 is TGTGCCAGCAGCGTAGGGCCACGGGGCGGGGATAAACTGTTTTTT. Its protein is CASSVGPRGGDKLFF.

This chain connects TRBV19 to TRBJ1-5; D may be TRBD1 (6 bases). This CDR3 comprises 15 residues. Germline loops: CDR1 LNHDA, CDR2 SQIVND (reference sequence). Trimming pared 4 bases from V and 4 bases from J, leaving 14 bases between. CDR3 nucleotides: TGTGCCAGTAGTACGCGGGGGGCGACAAATCAGCCCCAGCATTTT. Amino acid sequence: CASSTRGATNQPQHF.

In nucleotides, the CDR3 is TGTGCCAGCAGCTTAGGGACTAGCGGAACCTACGAGCAGTACTTC. It encodes CASSLGTSGTYEQYF. V is TRBV11-2 and J is TRBJ2-7, with TRBD2 matching over 10 bases. Germline trimming cut 1 base from V and 2 bases from J; bases unmatched to any gene: 2. Germline V lookup: CDR1 SGHAT, CDR2 FQNNGV. The CDR3 runs 15 residues.

This rearrangement joins TRBV7-9 to TRBJ1-2; 8 nucleotides agree with TRBD1. Germline CDR1 SEHNR, CDR2 FQNEAQ (reference sequence). The CDR3 extends over 17 amino acids. Germline trimming cut 0 bases from V and 4 bases from J; bases unmatched to any gene: 10. CDR3 region: CASSLAGTGTLIYGYTF. Here the CDR3 DNA reads TGTGCCAGCAGCTTAGCCGGGACAGGAACATTAATCTATGGCTACACCTTC.

This rearrangement joins TRBV28 to TRBJ2-7; 11 bases are shared with TRBD2. The V and J ends lost 5 bases and 7 bases, in that order; junction bases with no gene match: 13. Germline loops: CDR1 MDHEN, CDR2 SYDVKM. This CDR3 spans 16 amino acids. The CDR3 coding sequence is TGTGCCAGCAGTCGGGATGGGACTAGCGGATTTCATGAGCAGTACTTC. This codes for CASSRDGTSGFHEQYF. Variable domain in full (rest from reference TRBV28 and TRBJ2-7): DVKVTQSSRYLVKRTGEKVFLECVQDMDHENMFWYRQDPGLGLRLIYFSYDVKMKEKGDIPEGYSVSREKKERFSLILESASTNQTSMYLCASSRDGTSGFHEQYFGPGTRLTVT.